Below, 23 T cell receptor beta chains from the same sample are listed, as sequenced in a study of early T cells in non-severe SARS-CoV-2 infection. TCRdb ran MiXCR on the 5' RACE reads and lists one entry per CDR3 protein. Altogether 30,000 to 45,000 distinct CDR3 sequences are present, roughly 9.7% being singletons, with the ten largest covering roughly 12%. Input material: whole blood. The origin of the receptors is an adult who was a healthcare worker with PCR-confirmed SARS-CoV-2 infection or an uninfected control (not recorded which).

In regard to this clonotype: Germline and junction disagree at one end, which may indicate a read error. CDR3 region: CASSFGGVSHNEQFF. The CDR3 nucleotides are TGTGCCAGCAGTTTCGGAGGGGTCTCCCACAATGAGCAGTTCTTC. The chain is built from TRBV12-3 or TRBV12-4 and TRBJ2-1; possible D gene TRBD2, 6 bases. This CDR3 is 15 amino acids long.

The chain recombines TRBV28 with TRBJ2-1; D perhaps matches TRBD2 (5 bases). Germline CDR1 reads MDHEN; CDR2 reads SYDVKM. V was clipped by 7 bases and J by 6 bases, with 16 bases between them. This CDR3 is built from 14 residues. Written as DNA, the CDR3 is TGTGCCAGCACGGAGAGGGTCCGGGGCAATGAGCAGTTCTTC. It is translated as CASTERVRGNEQFF.

By share, this clonotype ranks as medium-sized (0.01 to 0.1%). V is TRBV5-1 and J is TRBJ2-5; D might be TRBD1 (6 bases). This CDR3 comprises 15 residues. Germline CDR1 reads SGHRS; CDR2 reads YFSETQ. The germline V and J ends were trimmed by 0 bases and 1 base, with 10 bases remaining between them. The CDR3 region is CASSLAGTLQETQYF. Written as DNA, the CDR3 is TGCGCCAGCAGCTTGGCAGGGACACTCCAAGAGACCCAGTACTTC. Combining the CDR3 with reference TRBV5-1 and TRBJ2-5 gives the whole variable domain KAGVTQTPRYLIKTRGQQVTLSCSPISGHRSVSWYQQTPGQGLQFLFEYFSETQRNKGNFPGRFSGRQFSNSRSEMNVSTLELGDSALYLCASSLAGTLQETQYFGPGTRLLVL.

The V call is TRBV7-9, the J call TRBJ2-5; D possibly corresponds to TRBD2 (6 bases). The CDR3 runs 14 residues. The V end was cut by 1 base, the J end by 4 bases, with 10 bases between. Germline CDR1 is SEHNR and CDR2 is FQNEAQ (reference sequence). The CDR3 sequence: CASSLVTSLETQYF. The CDR3 region has the DNA TGTGCCAGCAGCTTAGTGACTAGTCTAGAGACCCAGTACTTC.

At least ten counts were recorded for this clonotype. The CDR3 nucleotides are TGTGCCAGCAGCTTACCCGCTAGGGACAGGGCGGATGAGCAGTTCTTC. This sequence encodes CASSLPARDRADEQFF. The V call is TRBV7-6, the J call TRBJ2-1; TRBD1 matches at 9 bases. The CDR3 length is 16 residues. Germline V lookup: CDR1 SGHVS, CDR2 FNYEAQ. The V and J ends lost 2 bases and 8 bases, in that order; junction bases with no gene match: 10. Complete variable domain (other parts from reference TRBV7-6 and TRBJ2-1): GAGVSQSPRYKVTKRGQDVALRCDPISGHVSLYWYRQALGQGPEFLTYFNYEAQQDKSGLPNDRFSAERPEGSISTLTIQRTEQRDSAMYRCASSLPARDRADEQFFGPGTRLTVL.

The rearrangement joins TRBV2 to TRBJ1-4, with a possible D match to TRBD1 (5 bases). Trimming pared 7 bases from V and 5 bases from J, leaving 8 bases between. The CDR3 spans 12 residues. The germline CDR1 and CDR2 sequences are SNHLY and FYNNEI. The CDR3 nucleotides read TGTGCCAGCAACGGGGCCAATGAAAAACTGTTTTTT. Its translation is CASNGANEKLFF.

The DNA of the CDR3 is TGTGCCACCAGCAGAGAGCCGGGACAGAGGATCCCTTACGAGCAGTACTTC. It yields the protein CATSREPGQRIPYEQYF. V is TRBV15 and J is TRBJ2-7; 7 nucleotides align to TRBD1. The CDR3 totals 17 residues. V lost 0 bases and J lost 4; bases outside the gene matches: 12. Germline lookup yields CDR1 LNHNV and CDR2 YYDKDF (reference sequence).

This clonotype has ten or more counts. The rearrangement joins TRBV20-1 to TRBJ2-5; TRBD1 or TRBD2 may be the D gene (6 bases each). The CDR3 sequence is 15 residues long. Germline assignment: CDR1 DFQATT and CDR2 SNEGSKA (reference sequence). The germline V and J ends were trimmed by 0 bases and 8 bases, with 19 bases remaining between them. CDR3 DNA: TGCAGTGCTAGAGATTCAGCGAGACTAGGGGGTACCCAGTACTTC. Amino acids: CSARDSARLGGTQYF.

This clonotype was picked up many times. This chain uses TRBV7-9 with TRBJ2-7, with 11 bases that match TRBD2. The V gene's germline CDR1 is SEHNR and CDR2 FQNEAQ (reference sequence). J gave up 5 bases and V 5 bases, and 14 bases lay outside the gene matches. The CDR3 is made up of 17 amino acids. CDR3 protein: CASSPRLAGTRLDEQYF. The CDR3 nucleotides read TGTGCCAGCAGCCCTCGACTAGCGGGGACCCGCCTGGACGAGCAGTACTTC.

This clonotype was recorded at least ten times. The gene calls are TRBV15 and TRBJ1-6, with D possibly matching TRBD1 (5 bases). V shed 5 bases and J shed 9 bases, with 17 bases lying between them. Germline assignment: CDR1 LNHNV and CDR2 YYDKDF (reference sequence). The CDR3 runs to 15 residues. In DNA, the CDR3 is TGTGCCACCAGCGCCCTTAGAGGGGAGGGTTCACCCCTCCACTTT. Translated: CATSALRGEGSPLHF.

Ten or more counts support this clonotype. The V and J genes are TRBV4-2 and TRBJ2-1; TRBD1 is a possible D gene (6 bases). The germline V gene encodes CDR1 LGHNA and CDR2 YNFKEQ. The CDR3 is 16 amino acids. V lost 0 bases, J lost 2 bases, and 11 bases lay in between. CDR3 DNA sequence: TGTGCCAGCAGCCAAGATGAGGGGGAAGCCTACAATGAGCAGTTCTTC. Residues: CASSQDEGEAYNEQFF.

The rearrangement uses TRBV3-1 and TRBJ2-2; D gene uncertain. Between the trimmed V and J ends, which lost 3 bases and 8 bases, there was a span of 16 bases. Germline V CDR1 and CDR2: LGHDT, YNNKEL (reference sequence). The CDR3 runs 15 residues. The CDR3 bases are TGTGCCAGCAGCCAGGTTCACGCAGCGACGGGGGAGCTGTTTTTT. This gives the protein CASSQVHAATGELFF.

This clonotype was detected ten times or more. This chain's CDR3 is CASGFAGTEAEAFF. CDR3 bases: TGTGCCAGCGGGTTTGCGGGGACGGAGGCTGAAGCTTTCTTT. The chain carries TRBV28 and TRBJ1-1; weak D call: TRBD1 (5 bases). This CDR3 has 14 residues. Per germline, CDR1 MDHEN and CDR2 SYDVKM. V gave up 8 bases and J gave up 6 bases, with 19 bases separating them.

This clonotype was recorded many times. The genes are TRBV7-9 and TRBJ2-1; D gene uncertain. There are 14 residues in the CDR3. V was cut by 3 bases and J by 7 bases, with 13 bases left in between. The V gene's germline CDR1 is SEHNR and CDR2 FQNEAQ (reference sequence). CDR3 in amino acids: CASSLPLRRNEQFF. The CDR3 DNA is TGTGCCAGCAGCTTGCCCCTTCGTAGAAATGAGCAGTTCTTC.

The V gene is TRBV13, the J gene TRBJ1-1, with D maybe TRBD1 (5 bases). The CDR3 has 14 residues. CDR1 is PRHDT and CDR2 is FYEKMQ in the germline V gene (reference sequence). Trimming cost V 0 bases and J 2 bases, with 7 bases left between them. The CDR3 loop is CASSLGRTNTEAFF. CDR3 sequence (DNA): TGTGCCAGCAGCTTAGGCCGGACAAACACTGAAGCTTTCTTT.

V usage is TRBV19 and J usage is TRBJ1-4; unclear D gene. V shed 6 bases and J shed 2 bases, with 10 bases lying between them. CDR3 length: 14 amino acids. Germline V lookup: CDR1 LNHDA, CDR2 SQIVND (reference sequence). CDR3 DNA sequence: TGTGCCAGTAGATCGGATGGGACTAATGAAAAACTGTTTTTT. Translated: CASRSDGTNEKLFF.

In its sample, this clonotype was seen a few times. The chain links TRBV20-1 to TRBJ2-7; D gene ambiguous. CDR1 and CDR2 from the germline V gene are DFQATT and SNEGSKA (reference sequence). The V gene lost 6 bases and the J gene lost 9 bases, with 15 bases spanning the gap. The CDR3 loop spans 11 amino acids. This CDR3 reads CSAPVTGRQYF. DNA for the CDR3: TGCAGTGCCCCAGTCACCGGAAGGCAGTACTTC.

This clonotype was recorded at least ten times. This chain joins TRBV27 and TRBJ1-6; D may be TRBD1 (5 bases). CDR3 length: 13 residues. Germline CDR1 and CDR2: MNHEY and SMNVEV (reference sequence). V dropped 8 bases and J dropped 5 bases, with 10 bases sitting between them. CDR3 residues: CASGGHDNSPLHF. As DNA, the CDR3 is TGTGCCAGCGGTGGACACGATAATTCACCCCTCCACTTT.

This clonotype has a handful of counts. The genes are TRBV15 and TRBJ2-5; 9 positions agree with TRBD2. Trimming took 1 base from V and 5 from J; bases not matched to a gene: 2. The germline gives CDR1 LNHNV, CDR2 YYDKDF (reference sequence). The CDR3 has 14 amino acids. This chain's CDR3 is CATSRGLAGETQYF. The DNA for the CDR3 is TGTGCCACCAGCAGAGGTCTAGCGGGGGAGACCCAGTACTTC.

This clonotype was recorded at least ten times. The chain links TRBV28 to TRBJ1-5; TRBD1 matches 7 bases. Germline V gives CDR1 MDHEN, CDR2 SYDVKM. There are 15 residues in the CDR3. V shed 6 bases, J shed 5 bases, and the junction held 10 bases outside the gene matches. This CDR3 reads CASSLRQGGYQPQHF. Here the CDR3 DNA reads TGTGCCAGCAGCCTCCGACAGGGCGGGTATCAGCCCCAGCATTTT.

The sample holds many counts of this clonotype. The rearrangement joins TRBV20-1 to TRBJ2-7, with D possibly matching TRBD1 (6 bases). The CDR3 has 14 residues. V gave up 3 bases and J gave up 1 base, with 13 bases separating them. In germline, CDR1 is DFQATT, CDR2 SNEGSKA (reference sequence). CDR3: CSASFRDKSYEQYF. The CDR3 coding sequence is TGCAGTGCTAGTTTTCGGGACAAATCCTACGAGCAGTACTTC.

This clonotype was detected many times. This chain joins TRBV3-1 and TRBJ2-3, with 8 bases lining up with TRBD2. Germline CDR1 LGHDT, CDR2 YNNKEL (reference sequence). The length of the CDR3 is 17 residues. Losses at the gene ends were 6 bases for V and 0 bases for J; bases not matched to a gene: 11. CDR3 amino acids: CASRPNSGGRSTDTQYF. DNA for the CDR3: TGTGCCAGCAGGCCGAACTCGGGGGGGCGGAGCACAGATACGCAGTATTTT.

This clonotype was recorded at least ten times. The rearrangement uses TRBV20-1 and TRBJ2-1, with D possibly matching TRBD1 (6 bases). Trimming left V 0 bases short and J 4 bases short, with 16 bases between. Germline V gene data show CDR1 as DFQATT and CDR2 as SNEGSKA (reference sequence). CDR3 size: 16 residues. The CDR3 reads CSARDFGKGEYNEQFF. As DNA, the CDR3 is TGCAGTGCTAGAGACTTCGGGAAGGGGGAATACAATGAGCAGTTCTTC.